Presented here are 11 T cell receptor beta chains from one specimen sequenced in a study of cytomegalovirus exposure and HLA in healthy donors. The PCR made use of 60 Vbeta and 13 Jbeta primers. Data came from immunoSEQ multiplex PCR; TCRdb stores just in-frame clones and leaves some out. The ten top clones account for 2.7%, within a sample of tens of thousands of clones. Sequencing was done on a sample of PBMCs. These receptors came from a man in his forties in good health and CMV-seronegative.

The chain combines TRBV19 with TRBJ1-6, with D perhaps TRBD1 (6 bases). V lost 7 bases and J lost 7, with 23 bases in between. The CDR3 extends over 17 amino acids. CDR1 and CDR2 (germline): LNHDA, SQIVND (reference sequence). CDR3 loop: CASNRESLVSANSPLHF. Written as DNA, the CDR3 is TGTGCCAGTAACAGGGAGAGCCTCGTTTCCGCAAATTCACCCCTCCACTTT.

This chain connects TRBV14 to TRBJ1-1, with D uncertain. The germline V gene encodes CDR1 SGHDN and CDR2 FVKESK. V dropped 0 bases and J dropped 0 bases, with 5 bases sitting between them. The CDR3 is 14 amino acids. CDR3 in DNA: TGTGCCAGCAGCCAAGACAGAATGAACACTGAAGCTTTCTTT. It is translated as CASSQDRMNTEAFF.

The chain carries TRBV30 and TRBJ2-5; D gene uncertain. Per the germline V gene, CDR1 is GTSNPN and CDR2 is SVGIG (reference sequence). The CDR3 is 13 residues long. Trimming stripped 7 bases from V and 0 bases from J, with 12 bases between. The CDR3 DNA reads TGTGCCTTACAGAGCTCGTACCAAGAGACCCAGTACTTC. Its translation: CALQSSYQETQYF.

This chain joins TRBV5-1 and TRBJ2-5; D not resolved. The CDR3 has 14 residues. V dropped 0 bases and J dropped 5 bases, with 11 bases sitting between them. Germline assignment: CDR1 SGHRS and CDR2 YFSETQ. CDR3 loop: CASSLVSGKETQYF. In nucleotides, the CDR3 is TGCGCCAGCAGCTTGGTATCCGGTAAGGAGACCCAGTACTTC.

This chain connects TRBV6-4 to TRBJ2-3; 10 positions agree with TRBD1. The V gene's germline CDR1 is MRHNA and CDR2 SNTAGT. V lost 2 bases, J lost 0 bases, and 8 bases stayed unmatched. This CDR3 contains 18 residues. In DNA, the CDR3 is TGTGCCAGCAGTGACCAGGCAGGGGGACAGGGGAGCACAGATACGCAGTATTTT. This encodes CASSDQAGGQGSTDTQYF.

In DNA, the CDR3 is TGTGCCAGCAGACCCAGGGCAAGCGGGGGGGCGGTTGAGACCCAGTACTTC. It specifies CASRPRASGGAVETQYF. This rearrangement joins TRBV11-2 to TRBJ2-5, with 10 nucleotides matching TRBD2. V shed 6 bases, J shed 5 bases, and the junction held 15 bases outside the gene matches. Germline V lookup: CDR1 SGHAT, CDR2 FQNNGV. The CDR3 sequence is 17 residues long.

V gene TRBV10-1 combines with J gene TRBJ2-1; 10 nucleotides line up with TRBD1. This CDR3 has 14 amino acids. Trimming took 1 base from V and 6 from J; bases not matched to a gene: 0. CDR1 is WNHNN and CDR2 is SYGVQD in the germline V gene (reference sequence). CDR3 coding DNA: TGCGCCAGCAGTGAGTGGGACAGGGGCAATGAGCAGTTCTTC. Its protein is CASSEWDRGNEQFF.

The CDR3 bases are TGTGCCAGCAGCTTGCTGCGGGGGACCTACAATGAGCAGTTCTTC. This translates into CASSLLRGTYNEQFF. The chain joins TRBV5-8 to TRBJ2-1; the match to TRBD2 covers 7 bases. Germline CDR1 is SGHTS and CDR2 is YDEGEE. J was trimmed by 2 bases and V by 1 base; bases with no gene match: 3. The CDR3 sequence is 15 residues long. The full variable domain, in which reference TRBV5-8 and TRBJ2-1 provide the parts outside the CDR3, is EAGVTQSPTHLIKTRGQQATLRCSPISGHTSVYWYQQALGLGLQFLLWYDEGEERNRGNFPPRFSGRQFPNYSSELNVNALELEDSALYLCASSLLRGTYNEQFFGPGTRLTVL.

Concerning this clone: This CDR3 is also generated by other DNA sequences in the sample. The rearrangement uses TRBV4-1 and TRBJ1-2; D is unclear. Germline CDR1 reads MGHRA; CDR2 reads YSYEKL. Trimming removed 2 bases from V and 0 bases from J, with 7 bases in between. The CDR3 runs to 14 residues. The CDR3 loop reads CASSQPPANYGYTF. The CDR3 region has the DNA TGCGCCAGCAGCCAACCCCCAGCTAACTATGGCTACACCTTC.

The chain is built from TRBV7-9 and TRBJ2-3; D call uncertain. Germline V gives CDR1 SEHNR, CDR2 FQNEAQ (reference sequence). The V end was cut by 5 bases, the J end by 4 bases, with 16 bases between. The CDR3 runs to 15 residues. Here the CDR3 DNA reads TGTGCCAGCAGCGTTACCGGAGCACCGGCAGATACGCAGTATTTT. Its protein product is CASSVTGAPADTQYF.

The genes are TRBV18 and TRBJ2-7; 10 bases fit TRBD2. The CDR3 covers 14 residues. Looked up from germline, CDR1 is KGHSH and CDR2 is LQKENI. Trimming at V came to 10 bases and at J to 4 bases, leaving 10 bases not matched to a gene. The CDR3 nucleotides read TGTGCCAACTCTCCATCTAGCGGGGGTTACGAGCAGTACTTC. Amino acid sequence: CANSPSSGGYEQYF.